This TCR beta chain was profiled in a study of CD8+CD57+ T cells in acquired aplastic anemia. Looking at the study overall: Sorted CD4+ and CD8+ cells yielded DNA averaging around 3.2 ug. Average CD4+ read depth in healthy donors was around 11 million reads. General observations from the study: Common to patients and controls were around 30 CD8+ CDR3 sequences.

The germline V gene encodes CDR1 SGHRS and CDR2 YFSETQ. The CDR3 is 15 amino acids. V lost 4 bases and J lost 0, with 14 bases in between. In the case of this clonotype: As yet, its antigen is unknown.

Genomic DNA acted as the template from which TCR beta VDJ combination and CDR3 sequence profiling were carried out. One entry per CDR3 protein, called by TCRdb with MiXCR from the reads. The sample contains around 170,000 distinct CDR3 sequences, around 60% of which appear only once. The sequenced material came from sorted CD4+, CD8+, or CD8+CD57+ T cells (not recorded which) from PBMCs. The TCR sequence derives from a human donor in good health. This sequence joins TRBV5-1 and TRBJ2-7; D may match TRBD1 or TRBD2 (5 bases each). The CDR3 region is CASSRDTGASYEQYF. Written as DNA, the CDR3 is TGCGCCAGCAGCCGAGATACCGGGGCCTCCTACGAGCAGTACTTC.